These 17 T cell receptor beta chains came from one sample sequenced in a study of cytomegalovirus exposure and HLA in healthy donors. Profiled with immunoSEQ multiplex PCR; TCRdb holds only in-frame clones, not every one. The table shows 200,000 to 250,000 clones, with 75% to 95% occurring only once. Input material: PBMCs. These receptors all come from a young woman in good health and CMV-seronegative.

The rearrangement links TRBV27 to TRBJ1-1; D might be TRBD1 (6 bases). CDR1 MNHEY and CDR2 SMNVEV come from the germline V gene (reference sequence). This CDR3 spans 15 amino acids. The germline V and J ends were trimmed by 7 bases and 5 bases, with 20 bases remaining between them. The CDR3 DNA reads TGTGCCAGCACCCGGTCGCTGGGGGCAAGGACTGAAGCTTTCTTT. Its protein product is CASTRSLGARTEAFF.

This chain joins TRBV5-1 and TRBJ2-1; TRBD2 matches 13 bases. This CDR3 spans 15 amino acids. With V trimmed by 3 bases and J by 5 bases, 2 bases remained unmatched. The germline V gene has CDR1 SGHRS and CDR2 YFSETQ. The CDR3 bases are TGCGCCAGCAGCTCTGGACTAGCGGGGGACAATGAGCAGTTCTTC. This codes for CASSSGLAGDNEQFF.

This chain joins TRBV14 and TRBJ2-7, with D perhaps TRBD2 (6 bases). Germline V CDR1 and CDR2: SGHDN, FVKESK. Trimming pared 6 bases from V and 1 base from J, leaving 13 bases between. The CDR3 contains 14 residues. The CDR3 region is CASSPRSGSYEQYF. The DNA for the CDR3 is TGTGCCAGCAGTCCCAGGAGCGGGTCCTACGAGCAGTACTTC.

J is TRBJ2-5 and V is TRBV7-9; TRBD2 matches 11 bases. Germline values: CDR1 SEHNR, CDR2 FQNEAQ (reference sequence). The CDR3 consists of 17 residues. The trim removed 1 base at V and 4 bases at J, leaving 8 bases unmatched. DNA for the CDR3: TGTGCCAGCAGCTTAGAGGCGGGACTAGCGGTAGGAGAGACCCAGTACTTC. As protein: CASSLEAGLAVGETQYF. Together with reference TRBV7-9 and TRBJ2-5, the CDR3 gives the full variable domain: DTGVSQNPRHKITKRGQNVTFRCDPISEHNRLYWYRQTLGQGPEFLTYFQNEAQLEKSRLLSDRFSAERPKGSFSTLEIQRTEQGDSAMYLCASSLEAGLAVGETQYFGPGTRLLVL.

The chain has TRBV4-2 and TRBJ2-1, with 11 bases lining up with TRBD2. The CDR3 loop spans 15 amino acids. The germline gives CDR1 LGHNA, CDR2 YNFKEQ. V was clipped by 3 bases and J by 9 bases; unmatched bases: 7. The CDR3 loop reads CASSQQLAGDGEQFF. CDR3 bases: TGTGCCAGCAGCCAGCAACTAGCGGGAGATGGTGAGCAGTTCTTC.

This rearrangement joins TRBV2 to TRBJ2-1; 13 nucleotides match TRBD2. CDR1 is SNHLY, CDR2 FYNNEI, per germline. The trim removed 7 bases at V and 10 bases at J, leaving 4 bases unmatched. The length of the CDR3 is 13 residues. The CDR3 DNA follows: TGTGCCAGCACTCGACTAGCGGGAGGCGAGCAGTTCTTC. It codes for CASTRLAGGEQFF.

V is TRBV27 and J is TRBJ2-7, with 9 bases aligning to TRBD1. The trim removed 5 bases at V and 5 bases at J, leaving 19 bases unmatched. This CDR3 is 18 amino acids long. The germline CDR1 and CDR2 sequences are MNHEY and SMNVEV (reference sequence). The CDR3 DNA reads TGTGCCAGCAGTGTGCCGGGACAGGGTACCGAATTTTTGAACGAGCAGTACTTC. Its protein product is CASSVPGQGTEFLNEQYF.

The chain uses TRBV30 and TRBJ2-2, with a weak D call TRBD1 (6 bases). V was pared by 3 bases and J by 4 bases, with 12 bases between. The CDR3 runs 14 residues. Per germline, CDR1 GTSNPN and CDR2 SVGIG (reference sequence). The CDR3 sequence is CAWSLGGPTGELFF. For the CDR3, the DNA is TGTGCCTGGAGCCTAGGGGGACCCACCGGGGAGCTGTTTTTT.

The V call is TRBV7-2, the J call TRBJ2-7; tentatively, D is TRBD2 (5 bases). The CDR3 contains 14 residues. V was cut by 4 bases and J by 3 bases, with 13 bases left in between. The germline V gene has CDR1 SGHTA and CDR2 FQGNSA. This chain's CDR3 is CASSSLDLFYEQYF. The CDR3, as DNA: TGTGCCAGCAGCTCCCTGGACTTGTTCTACGAGCAGTACTTC. The full variable domain, rest sourced from reference TRBV7-2 and TRBJ2-7, is GAGVSQSPSNKVTEKGKDVELRCDPISGHTALYWYRQSLGQGLEFLIYFQGNSAPDKSGLPSDRFSAERTGGSVSTLTIQRTQQEDSAVYLCASSSLDLFYEQYFGPGTRLTVT.

The J gene is TRBJ2-3, the V gene TRBV5-1; TRBD1 is a possible D gene (6 bases). V lost 6 bases and J 1 base, leaving 12 bases between the germline ends. The CDR3 runs 14 residues. In germline, CDR1 is SGHRS, CDR2 YFSETQ. The CDR3 nucleotides are TGCGCCAGCACCATTGGGGGCCGCACAGATACGCAGTATTTT. This encodes CASTIGGRTDTQYF.

This clone was counted a single time. The chain is built from TRBV14 and TRBJ1-2; tentative D call: TRBD1 (6 bases). V was trimmed by 3 bases and J by 4 bases, leaving 12 bases between them. The CDR3 sequence is 14 residues long. The germline V gene encodes CDR1 SGHDN and CDR2 FVKESK. The CDR3 DNA is TGTGCCAGCAGCCAGAAGCCGGACAGCTATGGCTACACCTTC. Encoded protein: CASSQKPDSYGYTF.

This chain joins TRBV6-1 and TRBJ1-1; D gene unclear. Germline lookup yields CDR1 MNHNS and CDR2 SASEGT. The CDR3 is 15 residues long. Trimming removed 5 bases at V and 2 bases at J, with 15 bases between. CDR3 in amino acids: CASSPMEGANTEAFF. The CDR3 DNA sequence: TGTGCCAGCAGTCCGATGGAGGGAGCAAACACTGAAGCTTTCTTT.

The rearrangement links TRBV6-1 to TRBJ2-7; 8 bases line up with TRBD1. CDR1 and CDR2 (germline): MNHNS, SASEGT. V lost 5 bases, J lost 3 bases, and 6 bases stayed unmatched. This CDR3 has 14 residues. This chain's CDR3 is CASSPYTGGYEQYF. Here the CDR3 DNA reads TGTGCCAGCAGTCCCTACACAGGGGGCTACGAGCAGTACTTC.

This clone appeared once. The V call is TRBV30, the J call TRBJ2-1, with D hard to call. Per germline, CDR1 GTSNPN and CDR2 SVGIG (reference sequence). V gave up 3 bases and J gave up 10 bases, with 13 bases separating them. The CDR3 consists of 12 residues. This CDR3 is CAWSPQAREQFF. CDR3 in DNA: TGTGCCTGGAGCCCCCAGGCCCGGGAGCAGTTCTTC.

The chain combines TRBV21-1 with TRBJ1-1; TRBD1 is taken as the D call from the table, unchecked against the DNA. TRBV21-1 is noted as a pseudogene. The CDR3 has 18 residues. CDR3 sequence reads: CASKWVPRTGVMNTEAFF. CDR3 DNA: TGTGCCAGCAAGTGGGTACCTCGGACAGGAGTTATGAACACTGAAGCTTTCTTT.

V and J are TRBV10-3 and TRBJ2-1, with TRBD2 matching over 10 bases. The germline V gene encodes CDR1 ENHRY and CDR2 SYGVKD. The CDR3 has 14 residues. V shed 6 bases, J shed 10 bases, and the junction held 9 bases outside the gene matches. CDR3 in amino acids: CAIREGLALGEQFF. The CDR3 nucleotides are TGTGCCATCAGGGAGGGACTAGCGCTGGGGGAGCAGTTCTTC.

The chain has TRBV30 and TRBJ2-7, with TRBD2 matching over 8 bases. V dropped 3 bases and J dropped 4; count of bases not matched to a gene: 8. This CDR3 has 14 residues. CDR1 and CDR2 (germline): GTSNPN, SVGIG (reference sequence). The CDR3 DNA reads as TGTGCCTGGAGGGAAAGCGGGAGCCTATACGAGCAGTACTTC. Protein product: CAWRESGSLYEQYF.